This passage covers 9 T cell receptor beta chains from one sample sequenced in a study of Graves' ophthalmopathy and Graves' hyperthyroidism. RNA served as the template for amplifying TCR beta CDR3 regions. Second-round multiplex PCR followed a first-round RT-PCR using HTBI primers. Each CDR3 protein gets one entry after TCRdb re-called the multiplex PCR reads with MiXCR. The sample lists hundreds of thousands of distinct CDR3 sequences; under 25% were seen once. The material sequenced was peripheral blood. These receptors were obtained from a young woman with stable Graves' hyperthyroidism.

This clonotype was detected ten times or more. The V gene is TRBV12-3 or TRBV12-4, the J gene TRBJ1-6; no clear D gene. The germline V and J ends were trimmed by 3 bases and 5 bases, with 14 bases remaining between them. The CDR3 spans 16 residues. The CDR3 DNA is TGTGCCAGCAGTTTGGGAGGGTTACTCGATAATTCACCCCTCCACTTT. Residues: CASSLGGLLDNSPLHF.

This clonotype has at least ten counts. The chain carries TRBV7-9 and TRBJ2-2; D is unclear. The CDR3 runs to 14 residues. Germline-derived CDR1 and CDR2 are SEHNR and FQNEAQ (reference sequence). V was shortened by 4 bases and J by 6 bases, with 12 bases between the two germline ends. CDR3 sequence reads: CASSSTESAGELFF. CDR3 DNA: TGTGCCAGCAGCTCCACCGAATCGGCCGGGGAGCTGTTTTTT.

This clonotype has a count of ten or more. The chain links TRBV12-3 or TRBV12-4 to TRBJ2-7; 8 bases map to TRBD1. J was trimmed by 5 bases and V by 5 bases; bases with no gene match: 5. This CDR3 contains 13 residues. CDR3 sequence (DNA): TGTGCCAGCAGTCGGACAGGGTTCCACGAGCAGTACTTC. Translating it yields CASSRTGFHEQYF.

Ten or more counts support this clonotype. The chain is built from TRBV19 and TRBJ1-3; D is ambiguous. The ends were cut back, 6 bases at V and 0 bases at J, with 12 bases in the middle. CDR1 and CDR2 from the germline V gene are LNHDA and SQIVND (reference sequence). This CDR3 has 15 residues. CDR3 protein: CASRLGLNSGNTIYF. In DNA, the CDR3 is TGTGCCAGTAGGCTCGGGCTAAACTCTGGAAACACCATATATTTT.

There are many counts of this clonotype. V usage is TRBV15 and J usage is TRBJ2-5, with D possibly being TRBD2 (5 bases). The V gene's germline CDR1 is LNHNV and CDR2 YYDKDF (reference sequence). V shed 3 bases and J shed 2 bases, with 22 bases lying between them. CDR3 length equals 18 residues. CDR3 sequence reads: CATSSSRGTDTKQETQYF. CDR3 DNA: TGTGCCACCAGCAGTTCCCGGGGAACGGATACGAAACAAGAGACCCAGTACTTC.

The chain couples TRBV5-6 to TRBJ1-2; D uncertain. Germline V gene lookup returns CDR1 SGHDT and CDR2 YYEEEE. Deletions cut 2 bases from V and 6 bases from J, with 14 bases between. The CDR3 is 14 residues long. In nucleotides, the CDR3 is TGTGCCAGCAGCTTCGGGTTGTCAGCTGATGGCTACACCTTC. This translates into CASSFGLSADGYTF.

This clonotype was counted ten times or more. This chain connects TRBV30 to TRBJ2-7, with 7 positions matching TRBD2. Looked up from germline, CDR1 is GTSNPN and CDR2 is SVGIG (reference sequence). The CDR3 has 14 residues. V trimming: 2 bases; J trimming: 3 bases; junction bases outside the gene matches: 7. The CDR3 sequence is CAWSLASGYYEQYF. The CDR3 DNA reads as TGTGCCTGGAGTTTGGCTAGCGGATACTACGAGCAGTACTTC. Complete variable domain (other parts from reference TRBV30 and TRBJ2-7): SQTIHQWPATLVQPVGSPLSLECTVEGTSNPNLYWYRQAAGRGLQLLFYSVGIGQISSEVPQNLSASRPQDRQFILSSKKLLLSDSGFYLCAWSLASGYYEQYFGPGTRLTVT.

The sample holds many counts of this clonotype. The V gene is TRBV2, the J gene TRBJ2-7; perhaps TRBD2 as D (5 bases). The CDR3 loop spans 15 amino acids. Per the germline V gene, CDR1 is SNHLY and CDR2 is FYNNEI. Trimming pared 5 bases from V and 1 base from J, leaving 15 bases between. CDR3 bases: TGTGCCAGCAGTAAAGACCCGGGCGGGTCCTACGAGCAGTACTTC. Its protein product is CASSKDPGGSYEQYF.

This clonotype was seen ten or more times. This rearrangement joins TRBV7-2 to TRBJ2-5; 7 bases line up with TRBD2. Trimming cost V 2 bases and J 4 bases; bases outside gene matches: 10. The CDR3 has 16 amino acids. CDR1 SGHTA and CDR2 FQGNSA come from the germline V gene. CDR3 DNA sequence: TGTGCCAGCAGCTTATCCGGGATCGGGGGGAGAGAGACCCAGTACTTC. This translates into CASSLSGIGGRETQYF.